Each of the 31 T cell receptor beta chains below was sequenced from the same sample in a study of T cells in Graves' hyperthyroidism and ophthalmopathy. TCR beta CDR3 regions were amplified from RNA. HTBI primers were the set used in a first-round RT-PCR of the TCR CDR3. In TCRdb, the multiplex PCR reads were re-called with MiXCR into one record per CDR3 protein. The repertoire has under 400,000 distinct CDR3 sequences, about 14% of them found once; the top ten carry roughly 9.6%. Sequencing was performed on blood. The receptors here all came from a woman aged 55-70 years with Graves' hyperthyroidism.

The chain couples TRBV5-1 to TRBJ2-5, with TRBD2 matching over 13 bases. Trimming at V came to 4 bases and at J to 4 bases, leaving 13 bases not matched to a gene. CDR3 length: 18 amino acids. CDR1 is SGHRS and CDR2 is YFSETQ in the germline V gene. The CDR3, as DNA: TGCGCCAGCAGCATCGGCGGACTAGCGGGAGTGGGAGGAGAGACCCAGTACTTC. Translated, it gives CASSIGGLAGVGGETQYF.

This clonotype was seen many times. The chain recombines TRBV7-9 with TRBJ2-3; 15 bases match TRBD2. Trimming removed 3 bases from V and 2 bases from J; junction bases left unmatched: 3. The CDR3 spans 17 residues. Germline V gene sequence: CDR1 SEHNR, CDR2 FQNEAQ (reference sequence). The DNA of the CDR3 is TGTGCCAGCAGCTTGGGACTAGCGGGAGGAATCACAGATACGCAGTATTTT. Protein sequence: CASSLGLAGGITDTQYF. Based on the CDR3 plus reference TRBV7-9 and TRBJ2-3, the full variable domain is DTGVSQNPRHKITKRGQNVTFRCDPISEHNRLYWYRQTLGQGPEFLTYFQNEAQLEKSRLLSDRFSAERPKGSFSTLEIQRTEQGDSAMYLCASSLGLAGGITDTQYFGPGTRLTVL.

This clonotype was counted many times. This sequence joins TRBV2 and TRBJ2-7; the D gene is possibly TRBD2 (7 bases). The V and J ends lost 6 bases and 5 bases respectively, with 14 bases between them. The CDR3 is 13 residues long. In germline, CDR1 is SNHLY, CDR2 FYNNEI. The CDR3: CASSRDGGHEQYF. In nucleotides, the CDR3 is TGTGCCAGCAGCCGGGACGGGGGGCACGAGCAGTACTTC.

This clonotype was counted at least ten times. The genes are TRBV7-2 and TRBJ2-1; 7 bases map to TRBD2. The CDR3 runs to 17 residues. Per germline, CDR1 SGHTA and CDR2 FQGNSA. The junction had 8 bases not matched to a gene; V was cut back by 3 bases and J by 0 bases. The CDR3 protein is CASSFSTSRSSYNEQFF. The CDR3 bases are TGTGCCAGCAGCTTCTCGACTAGCCGGAGCTCCTACAATGAGCAGTTCTTC.

This clonotype was recorded many times. DNA of the CDR3: TGCGCCAGCAGCACCAGCGGAGGCAGGGGTCGAGAGACCCAGTACTTC. Translated: CASSTSGGRGRETQYF. The chain recombines TRBV5-1 with TRBJ2-5, with D possibly matching TRBD1 (6 bases). Germline CDR1 SGHRS, CDR2 YFSETQ. V was cut by 4 bases and J by 4 bases, with 20 bases left in between. The CDR3 is 16 residues long.

This clonotype came up a few times. The chain has TRBV29-1 and TRBJ2-4; TRBD1 matches 10 bases. The CDR3 is 15 amino acids. Trimming removed 4 bases from V and 2 bases from J; junction bases left unmatched: 5. Germline CDR1 reads SQVTM; CDR2 reads ANQGSEA. This CDR3 reads CSVGGQGYTKNIQYF. In nucleotides, the CDR3 is TGCAGCGTTGGGGGACAGGGGTATACCAAAAACATTCAGTACTTC.

This clonotype was recorded many times. This chain links TRBV20-1 with TRBJ2-3, with TRBD2 as a possible D gene (6 bases). V shed 8 bases and J shed 4 bases, with 19 bases lying between them. The CDR3 contains 14 residues. Germline V gene sequence: CDR1 DFQATT, CDR2 SNEGSKA (reference sequence). The CDR3 DNA follows: TGCAGTTCGTCCCGGGACTCGTCGCCAGATACGCAGTATTTT. Translated, it gives CSSSRDSSPDTQYF.

As to this clonotype: A single base separates this from a much larger clone, so it may be a read error. The rearrangement joins TRBV5-1 to TRBJ1-1; TRBD1 aligns across 9 bases. CDR3 length: 14 amino acids. Germline values: CDR1 SGHRS, CDR2 YFSETQ. CDR3 nucleotide sequence: TGCGCCAACAGCCCCCGGACAGGGGAAGGTGAAGCTTTCTTT. This codes for CANSPRTGEGEAFF. The full variable domain, in which reference TRBV5-1 and TRBJ1-1 provide the parts outside the CDR3, is KAGVTQTPRYLIKTRGQQVTLSCSPISGHRSVSWYQQTPGQGLQFLFEYFSETQRNKGNFPGRFSGRQFSNSRSEMNVSTLELGDSALYLCANSPRTGEGEAFFGQGTRLTVV.

The V gene is TRBV24-1, the J gene TRBJ2-3; D unresolved. V lost 4 bases, J lost 5 bases, and 9 bases lay in between. Germline V gene sequence: CDR1 KGHDR, CDR2 SFDVKD. The CDR3 runs to 13 residues. CDR3: CATSDPLRDTQYF. The DNA for the CDR3 is TGTGCCACCAGTGACCCCCTCAGAGATACGCAGTATTTT.

This clonotype was detected only a few times. CDR3 coding DNA: TGTGCCAGCAGGGGGGGAACAGGGTATTACACCGGGGAGCTGTTTTTT. This codes for CASRGGTGYYTGELFF. V gene TRBV7-3 combines with J gene TRBJ2-2; D tentatively fits TRBD1 or TRBD2 (6 bases each). This CDR3 is 16 amino acids long. Germline CDR1 reads SGHTA; CDR2 reads FQGTGA. V shed 6 bases and J shed 3 bases, with 17 bases lying between them.

This clonotype was observed a handful of times. V is TRBV29-1 and J is TRBJ2-5; D remains unclear. Germline V lookup: CDR1 SQVTM, CDR2 ANQGSEA. The CDR3 loop spans 12 amino acids. The ends were cut back, 8 bases at V and 5 bases at J, with 15 bases in the middle. In nucleotides, the CDR3 is TGCAGCCTTTTGCAAGTAGGCGAGACCCAGTACTTC. This sequence encodes CSLLQVGETQYF.

About this clonotype: A single base separates this from a much larger clone, so it may be a read error. This chain joins TRBV6-1 and TRBJ2-1; TRBD2 matches at 11 bases. CDR1 is MNHNS and CDR2 is SASEGT in the germline V gene. The CDR3 covers 16 residues. CDR3 bases: TGTGCCAGCAAATCGGGACTAGCGGCCTCCTACAATGAGGAGTTCTTC. Amino acids: CASKSGLAASYNEEFF.

In this sample, this clonotype turned up a few times. The V and J genes are TRBV20-1 and TRBJ2-2, with TRBD1 identical over 11 bases. Germline V CDR1 and CDR2: DFQATT, SNEGSKA (reference sequence). The length of the CDR3 is 16 residues. The trim removed 0 bases at V and 4 bases at J, leaving 4 bases unmatched. The CDR3 DNA follows: TGCAGTGCTAGAGAAGGGGGGACAGGGGGCACCGGGGAGCTGTTTTTT. Its translation: CSAREGGTGGTGELFF.

This chain connects TRBV28 to TRBJ1-2; 8 bases line up with TRBD1. Germline values: CDR1 MDHEN, CDR2 SYDVKM. The CDR3 contains 13 residues. J was trimmed by 3 bases and V by 8 bases; bases with no gene match: 5. In DNA, the CDR3 is TGTGCCAGCCTAATGACAGGGGACTATGGCTACACCTTC. This gives the protein CASLMTGDYGYTF.

A remark on this clonotype: A much larger clone differs by one base, so this may be a read error. The chain combines TRBV11-2 with TRBJ1-1; D not resolved. V lost 8 bases and J 5 bases, leaving 12 bases between the germline ends. CDR3 length equals 12 residues. Germline V gene data show CDR1 as SGHAT and CDR2 as FQNNGV. CDR3 residues: CASGRAGTEAFF. The CDR3, as DNA: TGTGCCAGCGGCCGCGCGGGGACTGAAGCTTTCTTT. Combining the CDR3 with reference TRBV11-2 and TRBJ1-1 gives the whole variable domain EAGVAQSPRYKIIEKRQSVAFWCNPISGHATLYWYQQILGQGPKLLIQFQNNGVVDDSQLPKDRFSAERLKGVDSTLKIQPAKLEDSAVYLCASGRAGTEAFFGQGTRLTVV.

This clonotype was recorded many times. CDR3 sequence: CASSPPAGQGGEKLFF. The CDR3 DNA reads TGTGCCAGCAGCCCCCCAGCGGGACAGGGGGGTGAAAAACTGTTTTTT. V usage is TRBV12-3 or TRBV12-4 and J usage is TRBJ1-4; 11 bases fit TRBD1. V gave up 6 bases and J gave up 7 bases; unmatched junction bases: 10. This CDR3 is 16 amino acids long.

This clonotype was seen many times. The chain recombines TRBV6-1 with TRBJ1-2; possible D gene TRBD1, 5 bases. Germline V gene lookup returns CDR1 MNHNS and CDR2 SASEGT. The CDR3 has 13 amino acids. Deletions cut 5 bases from V and 6 bases from J, with 13 bases between. Written as DNA, the CDR3 is TGTGCCAGCAGTTGGGCCTGGGGGGATGGCTACACCTTC. As protein: CASSWAWGDGYTF.

The CDR3 coding sequence is TGTGCCAGCAGCCAAGATCAGGGGGCGAGAAGCTATGGCTACACCTTC. Amino acid sequence: CASSQDQGARSYGYTF. The gene calls are TRBV3-1 and TRBJ1-2; TRBD1 agrees at 8 bases. V lost 0 bases to trimming and J lost 4 bases; unmatched junction nucleotides: 7. CDR1 is LGHDT and CDR2 is YNNKEL in the germline V gene (reference sequence). This CDR3 contains 16 residues.

The chain has TRBV6-1 and TRBJ2-1; 13 nucleotides line up with TRBD2. The CDR3 is 15 amino acids. Per the germline V gene, CDR1 is MNHNS and CDR2 is SASEGT. V lost 3 bases, J lost 8 bases, and 4 bases stayed unmatched. CDR3 protein: CASSDGTSGTDEQFF. DNA of the CDR3: TGTGCCAGCAGTGACGGGACTAGCGGGACTGATGAGCAGTTCTTC.

Many counts were recorded for this clonotype. This rearrangement joins TRBV28 to TRBJ1-5; D remains ambiguous. The V gene lost 7 bases and the J gene lost 10 bases, with 8 bases spanning the gap. The CDR3 spans 10 residues. Germline CDR1 is MDHEN and CDR2 is SYDVKM. As DNA, the CDR3 is TGTGCCAGCAACCGTGTTCCCCAGCATTTT. It translates to CASNRVPQHF.

This clonotype occurred a few times. This chain joins TRBV12-3 or TRBV12-4 and TRBJ1-3; 9 nucleotides agree with TRBD1. This CDR3 comprises 14 residues. Trimming cost V 6 bases and J 2 bases; bases outside gene matches: 2. The CDR3 DNA reads as TGTGCCAGCAGCCGACAGGGGGCTGGAAACACCATATATTTT. Translating gives CASSRQGAGNTIYF.

The gene calls are TRBV11-2 and TRBJ2-7; TRBD2 matches 10 bases. Germline V gene data show CDR1 as SGHAT and CDR2 as FQNNGV. After removal of 4 bases from V and 5 bases from J, the junction contained 8 bases not matched to a gene. The CDR3 spans 15 residues. The CDR3 nucleotides read TGTGCCAGCAGCTCCATAGCGGGAGGTCTCCACGAGCAGTACTTC. Amino acid sequence: CASSSIAGGLHEQYF.

This clonotype has ten or more counts. The CDR3: CASSTDSLYNSPLHF. Written as DNA, the CDR3 is TGTGCCAGCAGCACCGACAGCCTCTATAATTCACCCCTCCACTTT. The V gene is TRBV11-1, the J gene TRBJ1-6, with a possible D match to TRBD1 (5 bases). The CDR3 is 15 residues long. Looked up from germline, CDR1 is SGHAT and CDR2 is FQDESV (reference sequence). V gave up 5 bases and J gave up 3 bases, with 11 bases separating them.

V is TRBV6-2 or TRBV6-3 and J is TRBJ2-5, with 8 nucleotides matching TRBD2. With 4 bases clipped from V and 5 bases from J, the junction kept 6 bases outside the gene matches. From germline, CDR1 is MNHEY and CDR2 SVGEGT. The CDR3 length is 14 residues. The CDR3 sequence: CASSSPGGSETQYF. The CDR3 nucleotides read TGTGCCAGCAGTTCCCCGGGGGGGTCGGAGACCCAGTACTTC.

The chain recombines TRBV7-8 with TRBJ1-2; D possibly corresponds to TRBD1 (5 bases). With 3 bases removed from V and 8 bases from J, the gap between germline ends came to 13 bases. The germline V gene has CDR1 SGHVS and CDR2 FQNEAQ. The CDR3 runs 13 residues. This CDR3 is CASSLQGLGGYTF. For the CDR3, the DNA is TGTGCCAGCAGCTTGCAGGGTCTTGGCGGCTACACCTTC.

This clonotype was seen a handful of times. J is TRBJ2-3 and V is TRBV13, with TRBD2 matching 14 bases. V lost 5 bases, J lost 4 bases, and 14 bases stayed unmatched. This CDR3 comprises 19 residues. Germline CDR1 reads PRHDT; CDR2 reads FYEKMQ (reference sequence). CDR3 protein: CASSPVSGTSGSWADTQYF. The CDR3 DNA reads TGTGCCAGCAGCCCCGTTTCCGGGACTAGCGGGAGTTGGGCAGATACGCAGTATTTT.

This clonotype was counted ten times or more. The V and J genes are TRBV28 and TRBJ1-2; perhaps TRBD1 as D (6 bases). V lost 2 bases and J 8 bases, leaving 18 bases between the germline ends. Germline V gene data show CDR1 as MDHEN and CDR2 as SYDVKM. The CDR3 spans 15 residues. As DNA, the CDR3 is TGTGCCAGCAGTTTACCTGTACAGGGTTTTAGGGGCTACACCTTC. It specifies CASSLPVQGFRGYTF.

This clonotype was seen ten or more times. The gene calls are TRBV12-3 or TRBV12-4 and TRBJ1-1; weak D call: TRBD1 (6 bases). Trimming took off 6 bases at V and 1 base at J, with 12 bases between the two ends. This CDR3 region has 14 residues. CDR3 sequence (DNA): TGTGCCAGCAGGGGACCGGGACAGAACACTGAAGCTTTCTTT. This gives the protein CASRGPGQNTEAFF.

The rearrangement links TRBV20-1 to TRBJ2-2; no clear D. Trimming pared 2 bases from V and 9 bases from J, leaving 13 bases between. CDR3 length: 13 residues. CDR1 DFQATT and CDR2 SNEGSKA come from the germline V gene (reference sequence). CDR3 sequence reads: CSARRVNRRELFF. The CDR3 DNA is TGCAGTGCTAGAAGGGTGAACCGGAGGGAGCTGTTTTTT.

Many counts were recorded for this clonotype. This chain links TRBV5-8 with TRBJ1-5, with D possibly matching TRBD1 (5 bases). In germline, CDR1 is SGHTS, CDR2 YDEGEE. Deletions cut 3 bases from V and 1 base from J, with 11 bases between. This CDR3 is 15 amino acids long. The CDR3 DNA reads as TGTGCCAGCAGCTATGACAGCAGAAGCAATCAGCCCCAGCATTTT. Its translation is CASSYDSRSNQPQHF. Based on the CDR3 plus reference TRBV5-8 and TRBJ1-5, the full variable domain is EAGVTQSPTHLIKTRGQQATLRCSPISGHTSVYWYQQALGLGLQFLLWYDEGEERNRGNFPPRFSGRQFPNYSSELNVNALELEDSALYLCASSYDSRSNQPQHFGDGTRLSIL.

This clonotype came up many times. V and J are TRBV30 and TRBJ2-5; unclear D gene. Germline CDR1 is GTSNPN and CDR2 is SVGIG (reference sequence). The CDR3 sequence is 13 residues long. The ends were cut back, 1 base at V and 4 bases at J, with 10 bases in the middle. The CDR3 reads CAWSETGSETQYF. CDR3 DNA: TGTGCCTGGAGTGAGACTGGGTCAGAGACCCAGTACTTC.